A single sample is the source of the 14 T cell receptor beta chains below, sequenced in a study of graft-versus-host responses after intestinal transplantation. Here immunoSEQ multiplex PCR was the method, and the copy in TCRdb shows in-frame clones only, minus some. The profile shows under 20,000 clones, around 87% of them singletons. Sequencing was performed on bone marrow, taken less than 130 days after intestinal transplantation. These receptors were collected from a human patient who received an intestinal transplant, so some T cells may come from the graft donor.

This sequence joins TRBV30 and TRBJ1-6; 7 bases map to TRBD1. The CDR3 is 10 amino acids. With V trimmed by 8 bases and J by 12 bases, 4 bases remained unmatched. CDR1 and CDR2 from the germline V gene are GTSNPN and SVGIG (reference sequence). CDR3 sequence: CATGAVPLHF. The DNA of the CDR3 is TGTGCCACAGGGGCGGTACCCCTCCACTTT.

The rearrangement joins TRBV15 to TRBJ2-5; 11 positions match TRBD2. Trimming cost V 8 bases and J 4 bases; bases outside gene matches: 15. The CDR3 length is 17 residues. Germline V lookup: CDR1 LNHNV, CDR2 YYDKDF (reference sequence). The CDR3 here is CATQGTSGASARETQYF. The CDR3 DNA reads as TGTGCCACCCAAGGGACTAGCGGAGCCTCTGCCCGAGAGACCCAGTACTTC.

This clone was detected only a few times. This sequence joins TRBV21-1 and TRBJ1-5. TRBV21-1 is described as a pseudogene. This CDR3 comprises 17 residues. This chain's CDR3 is CASSKDWTRYSNQPQHF. As DNA, the CDR3 is TGTGCCAGCAGCAAAGACTGGACCCGTTATAGCAATCAGCCCCAGCATTTT.

The chain carries TRBV6-4 and TRBJ2-2, with 7 nucleotides matching TRBD2. Germline-derived CDR1 and CDR2 are MRHNA and SNTAGT. After removal of 4 bases from V and 4 bases from J, the junction contained 0 bases not matched to a gene. There are 13 residues in the CDR3. This CDR3 reads CASSGGSTGELFF. The CDR3 DNA is TGTGCCAGCAGTGGCGGGAGCACCGGGGAGCTGTTTTTT.

This chain connects TRBV16 to TRBJ2-5; TRBD2 aligns across 11 bases. The CDR3 has 16 residues. V trimming: 2 bases; J trimming: 5 bases; junction bases outside the gene matches: 7. Per germline, CDR1 KGHSY and CDR2 FQNENV. CDR3 protein: CASSQIAGGPKETQYF. The CDR3 nucleotides read TGTGCCAGCAGCCAAATAGCGGGAGGGCCGAAGGAGACCCAGTACTTC.

The V and J genes are TRBV18 and TRBJ2-7; D tentatively reads TRBD1 or TRBD2 (7 bases each). The CDR3 extends over 15 amino acids. Germline CDR1 KGHSH, CDR2 LQKENI. Trimming shortened V by 5 bases and J by 2 bases, and 16 bases separated the two germline ends. This CDR3 is CASSYTGGQTYEQYF. The CDR3 DNA follows: TGTGCCAGCTCATATACGGGGGGACAGACCTACGAGCAGTACTTC.

This chain uses TRBV4-1 with TRBJ1-4; no clear D gene. There are 12 residues in the CDR3. The V gene lost 0 bases and the J gene lost 6 bases, with 2 bases spanning the gap. The germline gives CDR1 MGHRA, CDR2 YSYEKL. CDR3 nucleotides: TGCGCCAGCAGCCAAGATTATGAAAAACTGTTTTTT. Its translation: CASSQDYEKLFF.

The V and J genes are TRBV30 and TRBJ2-2, with D hard to call. V was clipped by 0 bases and J by 6 bases, with 8 bases between them. The V gene's germline CDR1 is GTSNPN and CDR2 SVGIG (reference sequence). The CDR3 spans 13 residues. The CDR3 sequence: CAWSVPPAGELFF. The CDR3 region has the DNA TGTGCCTGGAGTGTACCCCCGGCCGGGGAGCTGTTTTTT. Looking up the rest from reference TRBV30 and TRBJ2-2 gives the full variable domain: SQTIHQWPATLVQPVGSPLSLECTVEGTSNPNLYWYRQAAGRGLQLLFYSVGIGQISSEVPQNLSASRPQDRQFILSSKKLLLSDSGFYLCAWSVPPAGELFFGEGSRLTVL.

The chain combines TRBV28 with TRBJ1-2; D may be TRBD1 (6 bases). The CDR3 sequence is 13 residues long. The germline CDR1 and CDR2 sequences are MDHEN and SYDVKM. Trimming took 7 bases from V and 8 from J, leaving 17 bases between them. The CDR3 protein is CASTLSGQLGYTF. CDR3 bases: TGTGCCAGCACCCTATCGGGACAATTGGGCTACACCTTC.

The chain uses TRBV13 and TRBJ2-7; TRBD2 matches at 13 bases. Looked up from germline, CDR1 is PRHDT and CDR2 is FYEKMQ (reference sequence). This CDR3 is built from 16 residues. With 6 bases clipped from V and 4 bases from J, the junction kept 9 bases outside the gene matches. The CDR3 sequence: CASRTSGRTTPYEQYF. CDR3 coding DNA: TGTGCCAGCAGGACTAGCGGGAGGACCACCCCTTACGAGCAGTACTTC.

A single count supports this clone. CDR3 sequence reads: CASSNHATRGDEQYF. The CDR3, as DNA: TGTGCCAGCAGCAACCACGCGACGCGGGGAGACGAGCAGTACTTC. The V call is TRBV5-5, the J call TRBJ2-7, with a tentative D call TRBD2 (6 bases). The germline gives CDR1 SGHKS, CDR2 YYEKEE (reference sequence). This CDR3 spans 15 amino acids. The V and J ends lost 4 bases and 5 bases respectively, with 19 bases between them.

The chain couples TRBV4-1 to TRBJ1-5; D perhaps matches TRBD1 (5 bases). The CDR3 is 16 residues long. Trimming shortened V by 4 bases and J by 4 bases, and 17 bases separated the two germline ends. The germline CDR1 and CDR2 sequences are MGHRA and YSYEKL. CDR3 loop: CASSPESSQGNQPQHF. The DNA for the CDR3 is TGCGCCAGCAGCCCCGAGAGCAGCCAGGGAAATCAGCCCCAGCATTTT.

The V gene is TRBV7-3, the J gene TRBJ2-1; the D gene could be TRBD1 or TRBD2 (6 bases each). With 5 bases removed from V and 4 bases from J, the gap between germline ends came to 24 bases. The V gene's germline CDR1 is SGHTA and CDR2 FQGTGA. This CDR3 is 18 amino acids long. CDR3 bases: TGTGCCAGCAGCCCTAGGGGGTTTGGGGACTCCGATTACAATGAGCAGTTCTTC. The encoded protein is CASSPRGFGDSDYNEQFF.

This clone was observed a handful of times. The same CDR3 is also encoded by other DNA sequences in this sample. The CDR3 reads CASSLAGGIDTQYF. The DNA of the CDR3 is TGTGCCAGCAGCCTAGCGGGAGGTATAGATACGCAGTATTTT. The chain recombines TRBV7-3 with TRBJ2-3; 11 nucleotides line up with TRBD2. The CDR3 totals 14 residues. V shed 5 bases, J shed 5 bases, and the junction held 3 bases outside the gene matches. CDR1 is SGHTA, CDR2 FQGTGA, per germline.